This T cell receptor (beta chain) is drawn from a study of T cells in Graves' hyperthyroidism and ophthalmopathy. Details on this clonotype: What it binds is not known.

General study findings and limits: A model of 13 V-J pairs discriminated ophthalmopathy from stable hyperthyroidism. Within blood appeared most thyroid clonotypes that had expanded above 0.001. The model foresaw ophthalmopathy a median approximately 6.1 months prior to onset.

In making diagnoses, clinical symptoms, serum thyroxine and TRAb, thyroid ultrasound and orbital computed tomography were all used. Per the germline V gene, CDR1 is SGHVS and CDR2 is FQNEAQ. V dropped 4 bases and J dropped 3; count of bases not matched to a gene: 6. The CDR3 loop spans 14 amino acids. TCR beta CDR3 regions were amplified from RNA. When the TCR CDR3 underwent first-round RT-PCR, the HTBI primer set was used. TCRdb re-called the multiplex PCR reads through MiXCR, storing one row per CDR3 protein. The sample shows roughly 580,000 distinct CDR3 sequences, about 45% of them seen only once.

This chain joins TRBV7-8 and TRBJ2-7, with TRBD1 matching over 7 bases. Sample: peripheral blood or thyroid tissue (not recorded which). The TCR sequence derives from a woman between 18 and 29 years old with Graves' hyperthyroidism. CDR3 residues: CASSYRDRDYEQYF. The CDR3 DNA follows: TGTGCCAGCAGCTACCGGGACAGAGACTACGAGCAGTACTTC.